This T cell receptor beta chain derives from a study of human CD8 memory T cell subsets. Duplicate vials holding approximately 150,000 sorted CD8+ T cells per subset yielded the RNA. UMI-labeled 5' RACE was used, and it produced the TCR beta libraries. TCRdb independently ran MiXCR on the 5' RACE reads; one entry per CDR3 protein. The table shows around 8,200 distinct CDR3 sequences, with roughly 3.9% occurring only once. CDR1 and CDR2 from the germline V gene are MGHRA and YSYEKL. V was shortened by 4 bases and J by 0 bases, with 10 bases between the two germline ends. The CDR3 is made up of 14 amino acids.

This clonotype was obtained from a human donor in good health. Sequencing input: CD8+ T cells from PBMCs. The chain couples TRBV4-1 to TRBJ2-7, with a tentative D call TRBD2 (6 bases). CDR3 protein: CASSPGGGSYEQYF. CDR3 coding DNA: TGCGCCAGCAGCCCCGGGGGAGGCTCCTACGAGCAGTACTTC.